These 17 T cell receptor beta chains came from one sample sequenced in a study of blood T cell repertoires in COVID-19. This table comes from immunoSEQ multiplex PCR, and its TCRdb copy is limited to in-frame clones, with some not included. The sample has several thousand clones, about 88% seen once. Sequencing was performed on peripheral blood. These receptors originate from a woman of 80 years or more with acute or convalescent COVID-19.

V and J are TRBV4-2 and TRBJ2-2, with D tentatively TRBD2 (6 bases). The CDR3 is made up of 15 amino acids. Trimming stripped 3 bases from V and 3 bases from J, with 11 bases between. Germline V gives CDR1 LGHNA, CDR2 YNFKEQ. The CDR3 region has the DNA TGTGCCAGCAGCCATTCCGGGGGAGACACCGGGGAGCTGTTTTTT. It encodes CASSHSGGDTGELFF.

This clone was found a few times. The V and J genes are TRBV2 and TRBJ1-6; D unclear. V lost 7 bases and J lost 6, with 10 bases in between. The germline gives CDR1 SNHLY, CDR2 FYNNEI. The CDR3 has 13 amino acids. In DNA, the CDR3 is TGTGCCAGCAAAATCGAGGGTAATTCACCCCTCCACTTT. This gives the protein CASKIEGNSPLHF.

The chain recombines TRBV6-5 with TRBJ1-4, with D possibly being TRBD1 (6 bases). Germline V lookup: CDR1 MNHEY, CDR2 SVGAGI. The CDR3 is made up of 15 amino acids. Trimming pared 8 bases from V and 4 bases from J, leaving 17 bases between. CDR3 in amino acids: CASCRGGADNEKLFF. The CDR3 DNA follows: TGTGCCAGCTGTCGAGGGGGGGCCGATAATGAAAAACTGTTTTTT.

The chain couples TRBV5-1 to TRBJ1-5, with a tentative D call TRBD1 (5 bases). This CDR3 has 19 amino acids. Deletions cut 0 bases from V and 2 bases from J, with 21 bases between. Germline CDR1 is SGHRS and CDR2 is YFSETQ. Here the CDR3 reads CASSLGEDHLGVGNQPQHF. The CDR3 DNA is TGCGCCAGCAGCTTGGGCGAGGACCACTTAGGGGTGGGCAATCAGCCCCAGCATTTT.

The rearrangement uses TRBV9 and TRBJ2-3; no clear D. The germline gives CDR1 SGDLS, CDR2 YYNGEE. CDR3 size: 12 residues. Deletions cut 5 bases from V and 0 bases from J, with 4 bases between. This chain's CDR3 is CASRSSTDTQYF. CDR3 in DNA: TGTGCCAGCAGGAGTAGCACAGATACGCAGTATTTT.

This clone has just one count. The CDR3 is CASRRDTTSGEQYF. The CDR3 nucleotides are TGCGCCAGCAGGAGGGACACCACCAGTGGCGAGCAGTACTTC. J is TRBJ2-7 and V is TRBV5-1, with D possibly matching TRBD1 (6 bases). This CDR3 is 14 amino acids long. CDR1 is SGHRS, CDR2 YFSETQ, per germline. The V and J ends lost 5 bases and 6 bases respectively, with 18 bases between them.

The chain links TRBV4-1 to TRBJ2-2; D unclear. Between the trimmed V and J ends, which lost 0 bases and 7 bases, there was a span of 6 bases. This CDR3 comprises 13 residues. Germline V CDR1 and CDR2: MGHRA, YSYEKL. The CDR3 here is CASSQDGSGELFF. The CDR3 coding sequence is TGCGCCAGCAGCCAAGATGGTAGCGGGGAGCTGTTTTTT.

This chain uses TRBV12-3 or TRBV12-4 with TRBJ1-2; no firm D call. V was pared by 3 bases and J by 4 bases, with 9 bases between. The CDR3 extends over 13 amino acids. The CDR3 DNA is TGTGCCAGCAGTTTCTGGGAGGGCTATGGCTACACCTTC. Its protein product is CASSFWEGYGYTF.

The V and J genes are TRBV29-1 and TRBJ1-5; TRBD1 might be the D (6 bases). The CDR3 has 14 residues. Germline CDR1 SQVTM, CDR2 ANQGSEA. With 2 bases removed from V and 7 bases from J, the gap between germline ends came to 15 bases. In DNA form, the CDR3 reads TGCAGCGTTGAACCAGGGGCAGCGGGGCAGCCCCAGCATTTT. Protein sequence: CSVEPGAAGQPQHF.

The rearrangement joins TRBV24-1 to TRBJ2-1; 10 bases line up with TRBD2. J was trimmed by 7 bases and V by 3 bases; bases with no gene match: 14. Germline V gives CDR1 KGHDR, CDR2 SFDVKD. The CDR3 has 18 residues. CDR3 loop: CATSDTLGPASGGNEQFF. The CDR3 DNA reads as TGTGCCACCAGTGATACCCTGGGGCCGGCTAGCGGGGGTAATGAGCAGTTCTTC.

The J gene is TRBJ2-1, the V gene TRBV18; tentatively, D is TRBD2 (7 bases). Germline CDR1 is KGHSH and CDR2 is LQKENI. This CDR3 has 16 amino acids. Trimming shortened V by 1 base and J by 2 bases, and 12 bases separated the two germline ends. For the CDR3, the DNA is TGTGCCAGCTCACCACGGGCGGGGGCGGCCTACAATGAGCAGTTCTTC. Its translation is CASSPRAGAAYNEQFF.

The chain uses TRBV30 and TRBJ2-3; D is ambiguous. The germline gives CDR1 GTSNPN, CDR2 SVGIG (reference sequence). V lost 0 bases and J lost 6, with 7 bases in between. The CDR3 covers 12 residues. The CDR3 nucleotides are TGTGCCTGGAGTGTTGTCTCTGATACGCAGTATTTT. Protein product: CAWSVVSDTQYF.

This chain joins TRBV7-9 and TRBJ2-5; D perhaps matches TRBD1 (5 bases). Germline V gives CDR1 SEHNR, CDR2 FQNEAQ (reference sequence). With 4 bases removed from V and 0 bases from J, the gap between germline ends came to 12 bases. The CDR3 length is 15 residues. As DNA, the CDR3 is TGTGCCAGCAGCTCGCCAGGGATTCACCAAGAGACCCAGTACTTC. Protein: CASSSPGIHQETQYF.

This clone came up once. The chain couples TRBV5-4 to TRBJ2-2, with 7 bases lining up with TRBD1. The CDR3 is made up of 16 amino acids. J was trimmed by 1 base and V by 4 bases; bases with no gene match: 7. CDR1 SGHNT and CDR2 YYREEE come from the germline V gene (reference sequence). CDR3 residues: CASSDRVTRNTGELFF. CDR3 nucleotide sequence: TGTGCCAGCAGCGACAGGGTTACAAGGAACACCGGGGAGCTGTTTTTT.

The rearrangement links TRBV2 to TRBJ2-3, with 7 bases aligning to TRBD2. Germline V CDR1 and CDR2: SNHLY, FYNNEI. J was trimmed by 5 bases and V by 4 bases; bases with no gene match: 9. The CDR3 covers 15 residues. CDR3 in amino acids: CASSVEAGIGDTQYF. The CDR3 DNA is TGTGCCAGCAGTGTGGAAGCGGGGATCGGAGATACGCAGTATTTT.

The V and J genes are TRBV5-8 and TRBJ1-4, with TRBD1 matching over 9 bases. Germline loops: CDR1 SGHTS, CDR2 YDEGEE. The ends lost 0 bases at V and 5 bases at J; junction bases unmatched: 2. CDR3 length: 15 amino acids. The CDR3 region has the DNA TGTGCCAGCAGCTTGGGACAGGGGGGAAATGAAAAACTGTTTTTT. Its protein product is CASSLGQGGNEKLFF.

V gene TRBV4-2 combines with J gene TRBJ2-3; D is perhaps TRBD2 (5 bases). Germline V gene data show CDR1 as LGHNA and CDR2 as YNFKEQ. The CDR3 has 15 residues. V was cut by 4 bases and J by 7 bases, with 18 bases left in between. CDR3 amino acids: CASSPRLAVKYTQYF. The CDR3 bases are TGTGCCAGCAGCCCCAGGCTAGCAGTAAAATATACGCAGTATTTT.